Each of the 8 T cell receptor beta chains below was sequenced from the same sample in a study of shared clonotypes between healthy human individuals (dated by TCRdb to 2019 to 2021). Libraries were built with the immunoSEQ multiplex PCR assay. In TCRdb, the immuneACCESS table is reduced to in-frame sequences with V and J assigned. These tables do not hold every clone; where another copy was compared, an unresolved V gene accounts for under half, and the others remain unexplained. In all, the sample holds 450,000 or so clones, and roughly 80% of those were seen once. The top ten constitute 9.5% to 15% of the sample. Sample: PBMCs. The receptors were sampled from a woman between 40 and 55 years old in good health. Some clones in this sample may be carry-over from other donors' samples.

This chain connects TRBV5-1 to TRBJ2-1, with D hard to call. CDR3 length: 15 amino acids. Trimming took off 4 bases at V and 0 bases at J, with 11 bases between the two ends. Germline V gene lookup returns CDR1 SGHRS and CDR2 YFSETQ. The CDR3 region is CASSLTPSSYNEQFF. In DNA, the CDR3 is TGCGCCAGCAGCCTGACACCGAGCTCCTACAATGAGCAGTTCTTC.

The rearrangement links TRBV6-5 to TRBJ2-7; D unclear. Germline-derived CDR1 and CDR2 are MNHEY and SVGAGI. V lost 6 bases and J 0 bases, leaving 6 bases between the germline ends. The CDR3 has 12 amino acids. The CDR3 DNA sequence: TGTGCCAGCAGGGCCAGCTCCTACGAGCAGTACTTC. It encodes CASRASSYEQYF.

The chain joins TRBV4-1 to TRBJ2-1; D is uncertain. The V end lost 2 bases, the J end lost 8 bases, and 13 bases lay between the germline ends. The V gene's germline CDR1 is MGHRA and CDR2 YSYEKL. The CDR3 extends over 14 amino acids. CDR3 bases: TGCGCCAGCAGCCAAAAAAGGGTTTTCGATGAGCAGTTCTTC. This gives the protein CASSQKRVFDEQFF.

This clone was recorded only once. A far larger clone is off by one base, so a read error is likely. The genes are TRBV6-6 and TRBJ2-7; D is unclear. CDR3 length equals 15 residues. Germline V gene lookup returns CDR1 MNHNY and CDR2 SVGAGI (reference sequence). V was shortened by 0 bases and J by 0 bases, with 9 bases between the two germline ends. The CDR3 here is CASSYSSTVSYEQYF. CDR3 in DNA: TGTGCCAGCAGTTACTCGAGTACAGTCTCCTACGAGCAGTACTTC.

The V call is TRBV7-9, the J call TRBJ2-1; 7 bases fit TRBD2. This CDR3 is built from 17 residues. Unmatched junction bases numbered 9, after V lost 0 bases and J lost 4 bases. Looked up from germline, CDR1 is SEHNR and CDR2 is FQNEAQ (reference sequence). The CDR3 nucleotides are TGTGCCAGCAGCTTAGCGCCGGCGGGAGTTGCGTACAATGAGCAGTTCTTC. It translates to CASSLAPAGVAYNEQFF.

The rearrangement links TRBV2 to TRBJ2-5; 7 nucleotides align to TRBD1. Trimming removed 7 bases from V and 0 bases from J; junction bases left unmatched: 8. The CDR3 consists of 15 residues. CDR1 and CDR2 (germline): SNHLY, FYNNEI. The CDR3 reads CASTPTGQYQETQYF. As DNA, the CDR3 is TGTGCCAGCACACCGACAGGGCAGTACCAAGAGACCCAGTACTTC.

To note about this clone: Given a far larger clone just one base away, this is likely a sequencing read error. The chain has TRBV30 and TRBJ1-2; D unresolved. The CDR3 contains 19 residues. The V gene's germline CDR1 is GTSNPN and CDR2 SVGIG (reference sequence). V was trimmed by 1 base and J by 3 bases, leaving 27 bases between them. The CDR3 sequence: CAWSGTTFYGRQRDYGYTF. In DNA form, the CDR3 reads TGTGCCTGGAGTGGAACAACGTTTTACGGACGCCAAAGGGACTATGGCTACACCTTC.

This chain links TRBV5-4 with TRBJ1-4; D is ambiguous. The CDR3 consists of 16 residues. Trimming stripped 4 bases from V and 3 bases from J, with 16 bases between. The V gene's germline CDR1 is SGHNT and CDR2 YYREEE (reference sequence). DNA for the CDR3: TGTGCCAGCAGCCTATCTTTGGGCGGTGCTAATGAAAAACTGTTTTTT. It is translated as CASSLSLGGANEKLFF.